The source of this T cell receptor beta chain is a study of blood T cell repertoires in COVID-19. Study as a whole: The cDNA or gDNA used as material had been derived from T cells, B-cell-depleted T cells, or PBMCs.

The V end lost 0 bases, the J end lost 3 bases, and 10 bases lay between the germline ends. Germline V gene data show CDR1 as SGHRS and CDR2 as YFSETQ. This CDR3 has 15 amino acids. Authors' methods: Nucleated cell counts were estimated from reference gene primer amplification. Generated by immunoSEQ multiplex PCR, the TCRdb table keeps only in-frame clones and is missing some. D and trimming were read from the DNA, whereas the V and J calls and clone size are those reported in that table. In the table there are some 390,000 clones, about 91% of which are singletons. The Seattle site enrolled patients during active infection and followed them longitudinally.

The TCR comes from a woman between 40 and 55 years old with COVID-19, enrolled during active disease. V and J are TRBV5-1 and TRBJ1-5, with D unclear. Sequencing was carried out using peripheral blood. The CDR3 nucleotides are TGCGCCAGCAGCTTGGAGCCGGTTAACAATCAGCCCCAGCATTTT. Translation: CASSLEPVNNQPQHF. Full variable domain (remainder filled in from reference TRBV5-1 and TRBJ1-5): KAGVTQTPRYLIKTRGQQVTLSCSPISGHRSVSWYQQTPGQGLQFLFEYFSETQRNKGNFPGRFSGRQFSNSRSEMNVSTLELGDSALYLCASSLEPVNNQPQHFGDGTRLSIL.